This paragraph reports one T cell receptor beta chain. The sample is drawn from a study of control samples from healthy donors and cancer patients. Generated by immunoSEQ multiplex PCR, the TCRdb table keeps only in-frame clones and is missing some. The sample contains about 120,000 clones, roughly 90% of which appear only once. Trimming pared 5 bases from V and 2 bases from J, leaving 6 bases between. Germline V gives CDR1 SEHNR, CDR2 FQNEAQ (reference sequence). CDR3 length: 12 residues. V gene TRBV7-9 combines with J gene TRBJ1-2; D unresolved. The specimen sequenced was blood. This receptor was taken from a man aged 18 to 35 in good health. CDR3 sequence (DNA): TGTGCCAGCAGCGGATCCAACTATGGCTACACCTTC. It translates to CASSGSNYGYTF.